This TCR beta chain was sequenced during a study of Graves' ophthalmopathy and Graves' hyperthyroidism. Germline V gene data show CDR1 as SGHVS and CDR2 as FNYEAQ. Trimming removed 9 bases from V and 2 bases from J, with 11 bases in between. The CDR3 runs to 12 residues. Beta-chain TCR CDR3 regions were amplified from RNA transcripts. The first round was an RT-PCR with HTBI primers, and the second round was a multiplex PCR. MiXCR was run by TCRdb on the multiplex PCR reads, yielding one entry per CDR3 protein. The data hold 650,000 to 800,000 distinct CDR3 sequences, with just over 40% observed a single time.

This TCR was sampled from an adult man with Graves' ophthalmopathy. Sample: peripheral blood. The V call is TRBV7-6, the J call TRBJ2-7; D remains ambiguous. This chain's CDR3 is CARIPETYEQYF. The CDR3 bases are TGTGCCAGAATCCCTGAGACCTACGAGCAGTACTTC.